This TCR beta chain was captured by sequencing in a study of OX40 agonist ivuxolimab in advanced cancers. The wider study: Participants could have had prior anti-PD-1, anti-PD-L1 or anti-CTLA-4 therapy, and 40% had some.

General study results and limits: Also showing low normalized T-cell clonal expansion were some of the nonresponders. Among expanded peripheral T cells, antigen specificity went undetermined. Expanded clones belonging to CD8+ T cells outnumbered, on average, those of CD4+.

Germline V gene sequence: CDR1 MDHEN, CDR2 SYDVKM. The CDR3 has 18 residues. V gave up 5 bases and J gave up 2 bases; unmatched junction bases: 10. Profiled with immunoSEQ multiplex PCR; TCRdb holds only in-frame clones, not every one. Seen here are about 69,000 clones, approximately 90% observed once, and the top ten hold less than 0.3%. In the case of this clone: Its specificity is not known.

The sample here was CD4+ or CD8+ T cells sorted from blood, taken in a trial of the OX40 agonist ivuxolimab. The chain is built from TRBV28 and TRBJ1-5, with 12 bases that match TRBD1. The TCR was taken from an adult with an advanced solid tumor such as melanoma, head and neck, liver or kidney cancer. As DNA, the CDR3 is TGTGCCAGCAGTCATGGGACAGGGGGCGTAAGGGGCAATCAGCCCCAGCATTTT. It specifies CASSHGTGGVRGNQPQHF.